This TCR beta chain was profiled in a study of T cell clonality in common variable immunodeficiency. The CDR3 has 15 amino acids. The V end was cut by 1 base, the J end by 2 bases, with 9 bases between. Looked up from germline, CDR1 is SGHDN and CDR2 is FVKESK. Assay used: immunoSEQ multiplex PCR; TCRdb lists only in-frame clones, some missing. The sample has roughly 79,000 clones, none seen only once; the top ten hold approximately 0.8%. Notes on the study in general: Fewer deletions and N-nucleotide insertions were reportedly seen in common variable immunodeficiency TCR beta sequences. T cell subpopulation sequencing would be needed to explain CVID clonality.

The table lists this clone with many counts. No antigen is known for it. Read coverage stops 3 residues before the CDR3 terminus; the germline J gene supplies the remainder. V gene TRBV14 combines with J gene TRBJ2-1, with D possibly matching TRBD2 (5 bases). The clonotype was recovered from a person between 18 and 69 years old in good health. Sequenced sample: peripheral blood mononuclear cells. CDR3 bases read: TGTGCCAGCAGCCAAGTGCGGGTCCCCTACAATGAG. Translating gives CASSQVRVPYNE. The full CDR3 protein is CASSQVRVPYNEQFF.